The sequence of this TCR beta chain was determined in a study of blood T cell repertoires in COVID-19. Across the study: Samples of COVID-19 (acute and convalescent) were obtained from the United States, Italy and Spain. T cells, B-cell-depleted T cells, or PBMCs provided the cDNA or gDNA that served as material.

The CDR3 consists of 13 residues. With V trimmed by 6 bases and J by 1 base, 1 base remained unmatched. Germline V gene data show CDR1 as SGHTA and CDR2 as FQGNSA. This clone showed up just once. Per the original methods: Using reference gene primer amplification, nucleated cell counts were estimated. Method: immunoSEQ multiplex PCR; TCRdb's copy keeps in-frame clones and lacks some. That table supplies the V and J calls and clone size; D and trimming were determined from the DNA. The data hold about 180,000 clones, with 65% to 90% observed a single time. This sequence originates from a human donor in a cohort sampled during active COVID-19. This chain connects TRBV7-2 to TRBJ2-5; 8 bases line up with TRBD1. What was sequenced was peripheral blood. CDR3 DNA: TGTGCCAGCAGGCAGGGGGCCCAAGAGACCCAGTACTTC. Amino acid sequence: CASRQGAQETQYF.